Below are 9 T cell receptor beta chains sequenced from a single sample in a study of blood T cell repertoires in COVID-19. Profiled with immunoSEQ multiplex PCR; TCRdb holds only in-frame clones, not every one. The sample shows around 200,000 clones, 88% of them seen only once. Sequences were obtained from PBMCs or T cells enriched from blood (not recorded which). The receptors stem from a woman aged 25 to 39 who had recovered from COVID-19.

This clone was recorded only once. As DNA, the CDR3 is TGTGCCAGCAGCTCCACGGTGGGAGGAGGAAAAGGCTACACCTTC. Translated: CASSSTVGGGKGYTF. The chain combines TRBV5-6 with TRBJ1-2; D is uncertain. The V end lost 3 bases, the J end lost 8 bases, and 20 bases lay between the germline ends. Germline CDR1 SGHDT, CDR2 YYEEEE. This CDR3 has 15 residues.

This clone was seen a single time. The rearrangement uses TRBV5-1 and TRBJ1-2; TRBD1 aligns across 7 bases. Germline values: CDR1 SGHRS, CDR2 YFSETQ. This CDR3 has 13 amino acids. The junction had 14 bases not matched to a gene; V was cut back by 4 bases and J by 14 bases. The CDR3 sequence: CASSPVEGALHTF. Written as DNA, the CDR3 is TGCGCCAGCAGCCCCGTGGAGGGGGCGCTTCATACCTTC.

The genes are TRBV5-4 and TRBJ1-2; D is possibly TRBD1 (6 bases). Germline CDR1 and CDR2: SGHNT and YYREEE (reference sequence). The CDR3 runs to 14 residues. V was shortened by 1 base and J by 3 bases, with 10 bases between the two germline ends. The CDR3 DNA reads as TGTGCCAGCAGCTTGTACAGGGCGGACTATGGCTACACCTTC. Its translation: CASSLYRADYGYTF.

This chain links TRBV9 with TRBJ2-1, with D hard to call. From germline, CDR1 is SGDLS and CDR2 YYNGEE. Trimming removed 4 bases at V and 5 bases at J, with 16 bases between. CDR3 length: 15 amino acids. The chain's CDR3 is CASSFRVSNNNEQFF. As DNA, the CDR3 is TGTGCCAGCAGCTTTCGGGTCTCGAACAACAATGAGCAGTTCTTC.

The chain employs TRBV6-2 or TRBV6-3 and TRBJ2-7; TRBD2 matches 7 bases. This CDR3 is 13 amino acids long. J was trimmed by 6 bases and V by 6 bases; bases with no gene match: 8. Germline V lookup: CDR1 MNHEY, CDR2 SVGEGT. CDR3: CASSQSIAGEQYF. For the CDR3, the DNA is TGTGCCAGCAGCCAATCTATAGCGGGCGAGCAGTACTTC.

The chain uses TRBV4-1 and TRBJ2-3; TRBD2 matches 7 bases. From germline, CDR1 is MGHRA and CDR2 YSYEKL. This CDR3 spans 15 amino acids. The V segment lost 3 bases and the J segment 2 bases; nucleotides outside the gene matches: 5. CDR3 nucleotide sequence: TGCGCCAGCAGCCAGGGGACTACTGACACAGATACGCAGTATTTT. This translates into CASSQGTTDTDTQYF.

The rearrangement links TRBV5-1 to TRBJ1-2; the D gene is possibly TRBD1 (6 bases). The CDR3 consists of 14 residues. With 4 bases removed from V and 2 bases from J, the gap between germline ends came to 12 bases. Germline lookup yields CDR1 SGHRS and CDR2 YFSETQ. DNA of the CDR3: TGCGCCAGCAGCCACAGGGATGGGAACTATGGCTACACCTTC. Protein sequence: CASSHRDGNYGYTF. The variable domain in full, with the rest retrieved from reference TRBV5-1 and TRBJ1-2, is KAGVTQTPRYLIKTRGQQVTLSCSPISGHRSVSWYQQTPGQGLQFLFEYFSETQRNKGNFPGRFSGRQFSNSRSEMNVSTLELGDSALYLCASSHRDGNYGYTFGSGTRLTVV.

The chain recombines TRBV9 with TRBJ1-1; 8 nucleotides line up with TRBD1. From germline, CDR1 is SGDLS and CDR2 YYNGEE. V gave up 2 bases and J gave up 1 base; unmatched junction bases: 1. The CDR3 loop spans 14 amino acids. CDR3 residues: CASSVGTGNTEAFF. Written as DNA, the CDR3 is TGTGCCAGCAGCGTGGGGACAGGGAACACTGAAGCTTTCTTT.

Worth noting for this clone: One end of the junction fails to match germline, which may point to a read error. V is TRBV7-2 and J is TRBJ2-3, with 9 bases identical to TRBD2. The CDR3 spans 13 residues. The germline gives CDR1 SGHTA, CDR2 FQGNSA. The CDR3 DNA reads TGTGCCAGCAGCTTAGACCTTTCTAGCGGGGTTGATTTT. Translating gives CASSLDLSSGVDF.